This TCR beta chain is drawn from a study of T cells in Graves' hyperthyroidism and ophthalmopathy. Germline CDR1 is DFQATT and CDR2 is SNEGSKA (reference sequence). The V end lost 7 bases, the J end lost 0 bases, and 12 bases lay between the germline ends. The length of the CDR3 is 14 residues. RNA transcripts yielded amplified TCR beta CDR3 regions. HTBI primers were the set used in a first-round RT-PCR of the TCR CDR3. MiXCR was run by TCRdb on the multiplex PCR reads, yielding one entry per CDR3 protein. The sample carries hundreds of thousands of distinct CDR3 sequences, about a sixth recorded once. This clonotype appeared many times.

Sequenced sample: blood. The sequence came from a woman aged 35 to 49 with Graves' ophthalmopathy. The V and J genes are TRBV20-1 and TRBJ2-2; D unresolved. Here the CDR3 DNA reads TGCAGTGTGCGGCGGCAACCGAACACCGGGGAGCTGTTTTTT. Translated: CSVRRQPNTGELFF.